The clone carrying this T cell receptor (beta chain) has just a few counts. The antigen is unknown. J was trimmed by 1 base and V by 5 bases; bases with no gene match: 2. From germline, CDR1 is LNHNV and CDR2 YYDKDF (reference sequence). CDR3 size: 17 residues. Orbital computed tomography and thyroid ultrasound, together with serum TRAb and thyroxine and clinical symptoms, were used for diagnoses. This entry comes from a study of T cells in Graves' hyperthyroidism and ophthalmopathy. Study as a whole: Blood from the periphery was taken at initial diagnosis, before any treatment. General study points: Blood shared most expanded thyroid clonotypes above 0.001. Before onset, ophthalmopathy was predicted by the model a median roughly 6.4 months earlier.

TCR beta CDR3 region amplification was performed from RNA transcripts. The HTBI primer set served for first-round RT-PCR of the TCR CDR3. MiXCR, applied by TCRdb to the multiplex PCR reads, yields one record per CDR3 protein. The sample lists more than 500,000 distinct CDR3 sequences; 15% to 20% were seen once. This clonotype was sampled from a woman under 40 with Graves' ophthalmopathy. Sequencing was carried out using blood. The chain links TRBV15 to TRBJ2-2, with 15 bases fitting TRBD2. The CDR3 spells CATSGGLAGGNTGELFF. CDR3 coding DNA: TGTGCCACCAGCGGGGGACTAGCGGGAGGGAACACCGGGGAGCTGTTTTTT.